The clone carrying this TCR beta chain has only one observation. Its antigen is undetermined. Primers for the PCR totalled 60 Vbeta and 13 Jbeta. Profiling relied on immunoSEQ multiplex PCR, and the TCRdb table lists in-frame clones only, not all of them. The sample consists of over 200,000 clones, almost 80% of them appearing once. The length of the CDR3 is 16 residues. Trimming at V came to 3 bases and at J to 2 bases, leaving 7 bases not matched to a gene. Germline V CDR1 and CDR2: MDHEN, SYDVKM. The data are from a study of cytomegalovirus exposure and HLA in healthy donors. Study as a whole: Caucasian-associated ancestry cluster membership applied to under 85% of 398 genotyped donors.

General study findings and limits: Listed as cytomegalovirus-associated were roughly 180 TCR beta chains.

The sequencing sample was made of PBMCs. The receptor's source is a male donor in good health and CMV-seronegative. This chain connects TRBV28 to TRBJ2-1; 7 nucleotides line up with TRBD1. DNA for the CDR3: TGTGCCAGCAGTTTCCCGGGGCAGGGGGCCTACAATGAGCAGTTCTTC. Its translation is CASSFPGQGAYNEQFF.